One and the same sample provided the 7 T cell receptor beta chains below, sequenced in a study of shared clonotypes between healthy human individuals. Sequencing was performed with immunoSEQ multiplex PCR; in TCRdb, only in-frame clones are kept and a portion is missing. Of roughly 2.5 million clones in the sample, just over 90% were seen once. Material: naive CD4+ T cells sorted from blood. Subset defined: CD45RA+ positively selected. The source of these receptors is a man between 18 and 35 years old in good health.

The chain links TRBV21-1 to TRBJ2-7; the tabulated D call, TRBD1, remains unverified against the DNA. TRBV21-1 is a pseudogene locus. CDR3 length equals 17 residues. In DNA form, the CDR3 reads TGTGCCAGCAGCAAAGCGCTCCTCGGGACAAGTTCCTACGAGCAGTACTTC. Translating gives CASSKALLGTSSYEQYF.

V usage is TRBV7-2 and J usage is TRBJ2-1; TRBD2 matches 10 bases. The CDR3 is 18 amino acids. J gave up 4 bases and V 3 bases, and 12 bases lay outside the gene matches. Germline-derived CDR1 and CDR2 are SGHTA and FQGNSA. CDR3 loop: CASSFPFTSGNYYNEQFF. CDR3 DNA: TGTGCCAGCAGCTTTCCCTTTACTAGCGGGAACTATTACAATGAGCAGTTCTTC.

This rearrangement joins TRBV10-1 to TRBJ2-5, with D possibly matching TRBD1 (6 bases). The CDR3 runs to 13 residues. Germline loops: CDR1 WNHNN, CDR2 SYGVQD (reference sequence). Deletions cut 2 bases from V and 4 bases from J, with 8 bases between. CDR3 loop: CASSEGRGETQYF. The CDR3 DNA reads as TGCGCCAGCAGTGAGGGCAGGGGAGAGACCCAGTACTTC.

This chain joins TRBV18 and TRBJ1-4; the D gene is possibly TRBD1 (6 bases). CDR1 is KGHSH and CDR2 is LQKENI in the germline V gene. V was cut by 3 bases and J by 6 bases, with 8 bases left in between. The length of the CDR3 is 13 residues. CDR3 residues: CASSPDSYEKLFF. The CDR3 nucleotides are TGTGCCAGCTCACCGGACAGTTATGAAAAACTGTTTTTT. The full variable domain, with the rest looked up from reference TRBV18 and TRBJ1-4, is NAGVMQNPRHLVRRRGQEARLRCSPMKGHSHVYWYRQLPEEGLKFMVYLQKENIIDESGMPKERFSAEFPKEGPSILRIQQVVRGDSAAYFCASSPDSYEKLFFGSGTQLSVL.

This chain joins TRBV6-4 and TRBJ2-3; 7 nucleotides line up with TRBD2. The CDR3 is 15 residues long. Germline CDR1 is MRHNA and CDR2 is SNTAGT. V gave up 5 bases and J gave up 2 bases; unmatched junction bases: 7. In DNA, the CDR3 is TGTGCCAGCAGTACCAGCGGGGCTTCCACAGATACGCAGTATTTT. Amino acid sequence: CASSTSGASTDTQYF.

The chain uses TRBV5-1 and TRBJ2-5; D gene uncertain. The CDR3 is 16 residues long. Trimming took off 1 base at V and 4 bases at J, with 17 bases between the two ends. Germline assignment: CDR1 SGHRS and CDR2 YFSETQ. CDR3 protein: CASSLTGPDLGETQYF. Here the CDR3 DNA reads TGCGCCAGCAGCTTGACTGGCCCCGATCTGGGAGAGACCCAGTACTTC.

The genes are TRBV21-1 and TRBJ1-2; the DNA was not used to check the table's D call, TRBD1. TRBV21-1 represents a pseudogene. The CDR3 runs 14 residues. The CDR3 protein is CASTYPGTANGYTF. The CDR3 DNA follows: TGTGCCAGCACTTATCCCGGGACAGCTAATGGCTACACCTTC.